Included here is one TCR beta chain sequence, with context. Relapsing-remitting disease, either stable or active, was present in the treatment-naive patients who were the multiple sclerosis controls. The sample is drawn from a study of CD8 T cells in Susac syndrome. The CDR3 length is 13 residues. Trimming left V 5 bases short and J 4 bases short, with 9 bases between. Germline V CDR1 and CDR2: SEHNR, FQNEAQ (reference sequence). An amount of RNA that ranged from roughly 0.45 to 1 ug was reverse transcribed with random hexamers. From the immunoSEQ multiplex PCR reads, TCRdb called clonotypes with MiXCR, one entry per CDR3 protein. The table shows tens of thousands of distinct CDR3 sequences, with about 95% occurring only once.

The V gene is TRBV7-9, the J gene TRBJ2-1, with D possibly TRBD1 on 5 matching bases. The TCR was taken from a human donor with multiple sclerosis. Sequencing was performed on CD8+ T cells from PBMCs. The CDR3 reads CASSPTAYNEQFF. The CDR3 DNA is TGTGCCAGCAGCCCGACAGCATACAATGAGCAGTTCTTC.